The 18 T cell receptor beta chains below all came from one sample that was sequenced in a study of cytomegalovirus exposure and HLA in healthy donors. Amplification used 60 Vbeta primers and 13 Jbeta primers. Produced via immunoSEQ multiplex PCR; TCRdb's table is partial and in-frame only. The data hold under 200,000 clones, with about 80% observed a single time. Sequencing was carried out using PBMCs. The receptor source for this set is a woman aged 25 to 39 in good health and CMV-seropositive.

The chain is built from TRBV7-2 and TRBJ2-7, with 8 bases identical to TRBD2. V lost 4 bases and J lost 5; bases outside the gene matches: 7. The CDR3 spans 14 residues. The germline V gene encodes CDR1 SGHTA and CDR2 FQGNSA. CDR3 amino acids: CASSSGLEVHEQYF. CDR3 coding DNA: TGTGCCAGCAGCTCGGGACTAGAGGTTCACGAGCAGTACTTC.

The gene calls are TRBV5-1 and TRBJ2-3; a possible D gene is TRBD2 (5 bases). There are 14 residues in the CDR3. Trimming took 4 bases from V and 2 from J, leaving 11 bases between them. The germline V gene encodes CDR1 SGHRS and CDR2 YFSETQ. CDR3 bases: TGCGCCAGCAGCCTTTCCGGGGTCACAGATACGCAGTATTTT. It yields the protein CASSLSGVTDTQYF.

The gene calls are TRBV7-9 and TRBJ2-5, with TRBD1 matching over 10 bases. Germline trimming cut 5 bases from V and 0 bases from J; bases unmatched to any gene: 3. The germline CDR1 and CDR2 sequences are SEHNR and FQNEAQ (reference sequence). CDR3 length equals 15 residues. The CDR3 DNA reads TGTGCCAGCAGCACGGGACAGGGGTACCAAGAGACCCAGTACTTC. Translated: CASSTGQGYQETQYF.

The rearrangement joins TRBV5-6 to TRBJ1-2; D is uncertain. Per germline, CDR1 SGHDT and CDR2 YYEEEE. The CDR3 has 13 residues. The V end lost 2 bases, the J end lost 8 bases, and 13 bases lay between the germline ends. CDR3 protein: CASSFGRPGGYTF. CDR3 coding DNA: TGTGCCAGCAGCTTCGGAAGGCCGGGAGGCTACACCTTC. Drawing the rest from reference TRBV5-6 and TRBJ1-2, the complete variable domain is DAGVTQSPTHLIKTRGQQVTLRCSPKSGHDTVSWYQQALGQGPQFIFQYYEEEERQRGNFPDRFSGHQFPNYSSELNVNALLLGDSALYLCASSFGRPGGYTFGSGTRLTVV.

A remark on this clone: Other nucleotide sequences in the sample specify the same CDR3. This chain connects TRBV7-9 to TRBJ1-1; D possibly corresponds to TRBD1 (5 bases). Germline CDR1 SEHNR, CDR2 FQNEAQ (reference sequence). Trimming took 1 base from V and 5 from J, leaving 11 bases between them. The CDR3 extends over 14 amino acids. In DNA form, the CDR3 reads TGTGCCAGCAGCTTAGTAGGGGTTGGAACTGAAGCTTTCTTT. It is translated as CASSLVGVGTEAFF.

The rearrangement joins TRBV7-9 to TRBJ1-3, with TRBD1 matching over 7 bases. Looked up from germline, CDR1 is SEHNR and CDR2 is FQNEAQ (reference sequence). The CDR3 covers 13 residues. V lost 1 base, J lost 14 bases, and 8 bases stayed unmatched. In DNA form, the CDR3 reads TGTGCCAGCAGCTTAGATGACAGGGCTCTTTTATATTTT. Protein: CASSLDDRALLYF.

The V and J genes are TRBV5-6 and TRBJ2-1; 13 nucleotides align to TRBD2. CDR3 length: 16 amino acids. J gave up 3 bases and V 3 bases, and 3 bases lay outside the gene matches. Germline CDR1 is SGHDT and CDR2 is YYEEEE. The CDR3 spells CASSSTSGGDYNEQFF. CDR3 in DNA: TGTGCCAGCAGCTCAACTAGCGGGGGGGACTACAATGAGCAGTTCTTC.

The genes are TRBV5-4 and TRBJ2-3, with TRBD2 identical over 10 bases. The germline V gene encodes CDR1 SGHNT and CDR2 YYREEE (reference sequence). The trim removed 4 bases at V and 6 bases at J, leaving 11 bases unmatched. There are 16 residues in the CDR3. CDR3 nucleotides: TGTGCCAGCAGCATGAACAGCGGGAGGGCCAGGGATACGCAGTATTTT. It encodes CASSMNSGRARDTQYF.

V is TRBV11-3 and J is TRBJ2-1; D remains unclear. Trimming removed 0 bases from V and 9 bases from J, with 18 bases in between. There are 16 residues in the CDR3. Germline CDR1 is SGHNT and CDR2 is YENEEA. Here the CDR3 reads CASSLDPRLAPGEQFF. Here the CDR3 DNA reads TGTGCCAGCAGCTTAGATCCCCGCTTAGCCCCGGGTGAGCAGTTCTTC.

The rearrangement uses TRBV7-2 and TRBJ1-5; tentative D call: TRBD1 (5 bases). The CDR3 consists of 15 residues. Germline V gene sequence: CDR1 SGHTA, CDR2 FQGNSA. V was trimmed by 6 bases and J by 2 bases, leaving 14 bases between them. In DNA form, the CDR3 reads TGTGCCAGCAGTCCTTCGGGGGGGGGCAATCAGCCCCAGCATTTT. Translating it yields CASSPSGGGNQPQHF.

The V gene is TRBV11-3, the J gene TRBJ1-2, with a possible D match to TRBD1 (6 bases). The CDR3 has 12 residues. Germline CDR1 reads SGHNT; CDR2 reads YENEEA. V was cut by 4 bases and J by 8 bases, with 11 bases left in between. CDR3 sequence: CASSSTGNGYTF. CDR3 bases: TGTGCCAGCAGCTCCACAGGGAACGGCTACACCTTC.

The chain is built from TRBV4-3 and TRBJ2-7, with TRBD2 as a possible D gene (6 bases). This CDR3 contains 13 residues. Germline V gene sequence: CDR1 LGHNA, CDR2 YSLEER. The V and J ends lost 1 base and 6 bases respectively, with 10 bases between them. CDR3 amino acids: CASSQGHGGEQYF. CDR3 nucleotide sequence: TGCGCCAGCAGCCAAGGACACGGGGGCGAGCAGTACTTC.

This clone appeared a few times. The V gene is TRBV5-4, the J gene TRBJ1-5, with TRBD1 as a possible D gene (5 bases). This CDR3 contains 16 residues. Trimming removed 1 base from V and 2 bases from J, with 13 bases in between. Germline CDR1 SGHNT, CDR2 YYREEE (reference sequence). The CDR3 spells CASSLIQGRGNQPQHF. CDR3 DNA: TGTGCCAGCAGCTTGATCCAGGGCAGGGGCAATCAGCCCCAGCATTTT.

J is TRBJ1-1 and V is TRBV9; D is possibly TRBD1 (5 bases). CDR1 is SGDLS and CDR2 is YYNGEE in the germline V gene. The CDR3 spans 14 residues. Deletions cut 0 bases from V and 6 bases from J, with 12 bases between. In DNA form, the CDR3 reads TGTGCCAGCAGCGTAGGGGGGGGGACCGCTGAAGCTTTCTTT. Translation gives CASSVGGGTAEAFF. The full variable domain, its missing parts supplied by reference TRBV9 and TRBJ1-1, is DSGVTQTPKHLITATGQRVTLRCSPRSGDLSVYWYQQSLDQGLQFLIQYYNGEERAKGNILERFSAQQFPDLHSELNLSSLELGDSALYFCASSVGGGTAEAFFGQGTRLTVV.

The gene calls are TRBV7-2 and TRBJ2-5; TRBD2 matches 8 bases. This CDR3 comprises 14 residues. Germline values: CDR1 SGHTA, CDR2 FQGNSA. V trimming: 1 base; J trimming: 6 bases; junction bases outside the gene matches: 4. This CDR3 reads CASSLVGLAKTQYF. The CDR3 DNA sequence: TGTGCCAGCAGCTTAGTTGGACTAGCCAAGACCCAGTACTTC.

J is TRBJ2-3 and V is TRBV7-2; 10 positions match TRBD2. Trimming at V came to 6 bases and at J to 4 bases, leaving 16 bases not matched to a gene. Germline V CDR1 and CDR2: SGHTA, FQGNSA. The CDR3 has 18 residues. CDR3 protein: CASRLYGGLAGGADTQYF. The CDR3 nucleotides are TGTGCCAGCAGGTTGTATGGGGGCTTAGCGGGAGGAGCAGATACGCAGTATTTT. The entire variable domain, with the rest obtained from reference TRBV7-2 and TRBJ2-3, is as follows: GAGVSQSPSNKVTEKGKDVELRCDPISGHTALYWYRQSLGQGLEFLIYFQGNSAPDKSGLPSDRFSAERTGGSVSTLTIQRTQQEDSAVYLCASRLYGGLAGGADTQYFGPGTRLTVL.

The chain is built from TRBV6-1 and TRBJ1-2; a possible D gene is TRBD1 (6 bases). The CDR3 length is 15 residues. Germline-derived CDR1 and CDR2 are MNHNS and SASEGT. The V end was cut by 10 bases, the J end by 3 bases, with 21 bases between. CDR3 region: CATRDDRLYDYGYTF. The CDR3 DNA reads as TGTGCCACCCGCGACGACAGGCTTTATGACTATGGCTACACCTTC.

This chain connects TRBV5-1 to TRBJ1-6, with a possible D match to TRBD1 (5 bases). Looked up from germline, CDR1 is SGHRS and CDR2 is YFSETQ. Trimming took off 0 bases at V and 9 bases at J, with 10 bases between the two ends. This CDR3 contains 14 residues. The CDR3 loop reads CASSLVGRGSPLHF. CDR3 bases: TGCGCCAGCAGCTTGGTGGGGCGCGGTTCACCCCTCCACTTT. The full variable domain, in which reference TRBV5-1 and TRBJ1-6 provide the parts outside the CDR3, is KAGVTQTPRYLIKTRGQQVTLSCSPISGHRSVSWYQQTPGQGLQFLFEYFSETQRNKGNFPGRFSGRQFSNSRSEMNVSTLELGDSALYLCASSLVGRGSPLHFGNGTRLTVT.